The rows below give T cell receptor beta chains drawn from one sample of a study of sequential checkpoint blockade in melanoma. Libraries were prepared by immunoSEQ multiplex PCR; TCRdb keeps only in-frame clonotypes and omits some of them. The table shows 20,000 or so clones, with 73% occurring only once. This sample comprised CD8+ T cells sorted from blood (inferred from file names), obtained from a patient given nivolumab and ipilimumab in sequence. All receptors come from a human donor with melanoma. Each CDR3 is given with its conserved first and last residue. D genes are given only for firm matches. Size is omitted from some rows. Given values are once, few, many or a class for expanded clones.

TRBJ2-7 NA NA TRBV7-8 TGTGCCAGCAGCTTAGCTCTTCGATACGAGCAGTACTTC CASSLALRYEQYF
TRBJ1-5 NA NA TRBV9 TGTGCCAGCAGCGTACAGGCGAATCAGCCCCAGCATTTT CASSVQANQPQHF
TRBJ1-2 NA TRBD1 TRBV6-5 TGTGCCAGCAGTCTTTTTGGGACAGGGGATGGCTACACCTTC CASSLFGTGDGYTF
TRBJ2-7 NA NA TRBV28 TGTGCCAGCAGTTCCAGCTACGAGCAGTACTTC CASSSSYEQYF
TRBJ1-6 NA NA TRBV15 TGTGCCACCAGCAGAGTCGCGGGGTGGGCCCCAAAATCAACCCTCCACTTT CATSRVAGWAPKSTLHF
TRBJ2-1 NA TRBD1 TRBV7-9 TGTGCCAGCAGCTTTCGACAGGGTTCTCTTATCATTGGTGAGCAGTTCTTC CASSFRQGSLIIGEQFF
TRBJ2-7 once TRBD2 TRBV7-9 TGTGCCAGCAGCTTAGCGCCTCTAGCGGGACCGTCCTACGAGCAGTACTTC CASSLAPLAGPSYEQYF
TRBJ1-1 NA NA TRBV19 TGTGCCAGTAGTATTCCAGGGTCGTACACTGAAGCTTTCTTT CASSIPGSYTEAFF
TRBJ1-2 NA NA TRBV28 TGTGCCAGCAGTTTTGAGCCAGGCTATGGCTACACCTTC CASSFEPGYGYTF
TRBJ1-1 NA NA TRBV10-2 TGCGCCAGCAGCGCACTAGGGGGGAACACTGAAGCTTTCTTT CASSALGGNTEAFF
TRBJ2-7 few NA TRBV9 TGTGCCAGCAGCGTAGGAGACTCTCTTCCGTTTCTAGACGAGCAGTACTTC CASSVGDSLPFLDEQYF
TRBJ2-2 NA TRBD1 TRBV5-6 TGTGCCAGCAGCAGCCGGGACAGGCCAACCGGGGAGCTGTTTTTT CASSSRDRPTGELFF
TRBJ2-1 once TRBD2 TRBV4-1 TGCGCCAGCAGCCAAGATGCGGGGGGGGTGATAAATGAGCAGTTCTTC CASSQDAGGVINEQFF
TRBJ2-1 NA TRBD2 TRBV7-2 TGTGCCAGCAGCTCGCGCATACTAGCGGAGCAGTTCTTC CASSSRILAEQFF
TRBJ1-1 NA NA TRBV19 TGTGCCAGTTATAGGTCAGGGAGGGCTTTCTTT CASYRSGRAFF
TRBJ2-1 NA NA TRBV19 TGTGCCAGTAGTATCTTCTCAGGGTCCGGCACCTACAATGAGCAGTTCTTC CASSIFSGSGTYNEQFF
TRBJ2-3 NA TRBD1 TRBV4-3 TGCGCCAGCAGCCCCAGACAGGGGCCAGATACGCAGTATTTT CASSPRQGPDTQYF
TRBJ1-1 NA NA TRBV7-2 TGTGCCAGCAGCTTAGCGACAGGCCGGGGACGGACTGAAGCTTTCTTT CASSLATGRGRTEAFF
TRBJ2-7 NA TRBD1 TRBV5-6 TGTGCCAGCAGCTTGGGGGCGGTACAGGGGGCAGACGAGCAGTACTTC CASSLGAVQGADEQYF
TRBJ2-7 NA NA TRBV2 TGTGCCAGCGTTCGGGACGAGCAGTACTTC CASVRDEQYF
TRBJ1-5 NA NA TRBV2 TGTGCCAGCAGTGAAGCGGTTTACGTGGGAGGTGATAGCAATCAGCCCCAGCATTTT CASSEAVYVGGDSNQPQHF
TRBJ2-1 NA NA TRBV7-6 TGTGCCAGCAGCCCAGGACTAGGGGGCAATGAGCAGTTCTTC CASSPGLGGNEQFF
TRBJ2-3 NA TRBD2 TRBV29-1 TGCAGCGTGAGTAGCGGGAGTGGCGCAGATACGCAGTATTTT CSVSSGSGADTQYF
TRBJ1-1 NA NA TRBV5-1 TGCGCCAGCAGCTTGGCCGGTAGCAGGAACACTGAAGCTTTCTTT CASSLAGSRNTEAFF
TRBJ1-1 NA TRBD1 TRBV5-1 TGCGCCAGCAGCTTGGTGGAGGGGGCGAGGACTGAAGCTTTCTTT CASSLVEGARTEAFF